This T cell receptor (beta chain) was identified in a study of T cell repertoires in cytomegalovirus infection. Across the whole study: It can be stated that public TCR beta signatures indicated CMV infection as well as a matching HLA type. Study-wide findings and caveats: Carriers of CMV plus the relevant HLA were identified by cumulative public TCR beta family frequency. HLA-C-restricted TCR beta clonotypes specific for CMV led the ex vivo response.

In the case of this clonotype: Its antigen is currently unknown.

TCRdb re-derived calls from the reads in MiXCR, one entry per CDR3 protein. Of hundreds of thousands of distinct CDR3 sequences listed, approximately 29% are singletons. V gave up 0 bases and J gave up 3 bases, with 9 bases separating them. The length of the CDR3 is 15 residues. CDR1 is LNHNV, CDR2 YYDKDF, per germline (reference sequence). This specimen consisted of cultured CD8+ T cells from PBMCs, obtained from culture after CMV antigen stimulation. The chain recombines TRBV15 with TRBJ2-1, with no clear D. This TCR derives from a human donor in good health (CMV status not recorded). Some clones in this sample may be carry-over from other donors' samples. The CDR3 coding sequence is TGTGCCACCAGCAGAGATGGCTGGGGCTACAATGAGCAGTTCTTC. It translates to CATSRDGWGYNEQFF.